This T cell receptor beta chain emerged from a study of a mutant IDH1 vaccine in newly diagnosed glioma. Whole-study context: It was radiotherapy, temozolomide, or both that patients received previously, with most receiving both.

This clone has just one count. What it binds is not known. Time point: week 35, safety follow-up. A single vaccine dose contained 300 ug of mutant IDH1 20-mer peptide, and topical imiquimod was used with it. Trimming cost V 5 bases and J 3 bases; bases outside gene matches: 3. Germline CDR1 reads SGHVS; CDR2 reads FQNEAQ. The CDR3 spans 13 residues. TCRdb keeps only in-frame clones here, not all; method: immunoSEQ multiplex PCR. This sample has approximately 45,000 clones, with approximately 92% found just once. The origin of this receptor is a man over 45 with glioma. Sequencing used PBMCs, obtained from a glioma patient whose treatment included an IDH1 peptide vaccine. This chain joins TRBV7-8 and TRBJ1-2; the match to TRBD1 covers 7 bases. CDR3 region: CASSPQGHYGYTF. As DNA, the CDR3 is TGTGCCAGCAGCCCACAGGGGCACTATGGCTACACCTTC. The whole variable domain, filled in from reference TRBV7-8 and TRBJ1-2, reads GAGVSQSPRYKVAKRGQDVALRCDPISGHVSLFWYQQALGQGPEFLTYFQNEAQLDKSGLPSDRFFAERPEGSVSTLKIQRTQQEDSAVYLCASSPQGHYGYTFGSGTRLTVV.